This T cell receptor beta chain was sequenced in a study of T cells after yellow fever vaccination. As for the study in general: Libraries from low-cell-number fractions were prepared with the SMART-Seq v4 Ultra Low Input RNA kit.

Study-wide results and limits: High-abundance clonotypes from the bulk population could contaminate FACS-sorted repertoires.

Note on this clonotype: The antigen is not known.

V shed 5 bases and J shed 4 bases, with 17 bases lying between them. The CDR3 is made up of 16 amino acids. Per germline, CDR1 SGHTA and CDR2 FQGTGA. TCR cDNA, made by 5'RACE template switching, carried an added universal primer site and UMIs. TCRdb re-analysed the 5' RACE reads in MiXCR, keeping a single row per CDR3 protein. Of 400,000 to 450,000 distinct CDR3 sequences in the sample, 18% were seen once. V gene TRBV7-3 combines with J gene TRBJ2-2; D is possibly TRBD2 (7 bases). The input for sequencing was PBMCs, taken before the yellow fever booster vaccination. This clonotype originated in a man in his late teens or twenties who received the YFV17D yellow fever vaccine. The CDR3 reads CASSKSGGARTGELFF. CDR3 coding DNA: TGTGCCAGCAGCAAGAGTGGGGGGGCCCGCACCGGGGAGCTGTTTTTT. Looking up the rest from reference TRBV7-3 and TRBJ2-2 gives the full variable domain: GAGVSQTPSNKVTEKGKYVELRCDPISGHTALYWYRQSLGQGPEFLIYFQGTGAADDSGLPNDRFFAVRPEGSVSTLKIQRTERGDSAVYLCASSKSGGARTGELFFGEGSRLTVL.